This record covers a single T cell receptor beta chain. Profiled with immunoSEQ multiplex PCR; TCRdb holds only in-frame clones, not every one. In the table there are 65,000 to 85,000 clones, around 81% of which are singletons. This entry comes from a study of blood T cell repertoires in COVID-19. J gave up 3 bases and V 4 bases, and 2 bases lay outside the gene matches. CDR1 is MNHEY and CDR2 is SVGAGI in the germline V gene. The CDR3 length is 13 residues. The V call is TRBV6-5, the J call TRBJ1-1; 7 nucleotides agree with TRBD1. The receptor was isolated from a human donor in a cohort sampled during active COVID-19. Sequencing was performed on peripheral blood. The DNA for the CDR3 is TGTGCCAGCAGTTTAGACAGGGACACTGAAGCTTTCTTT. It translates to CASSLDRDTEAFF.